This T cell receptor (beta chain) emerged from a study of tumor and adjacent non-tumor tissue in lung cancer. A remark on this clonotype: The junction departs from germline at one end; a sequencing error may be responsible.

The CDR3 totals 14 residues. CDR1 is SQVTM, CDR2 ANQGSEA, per germline. Three rounds of nested PCR, following a modified ARM-PCR protocol, produced the TCRbeta library. In TCRdb, the multiplex PCR reads were re-called with MiXCR into one record per CDR3 protein. The table records about 76,000 distinct CDR3 sequences, around 70% of them present only once. This sample's RNA came from whole unsorted tissue. Donors were chemotherapy-naive, newly diagnosed lung cancer surgical patients in China, August–November 2014. This sequence joins TRBV29-1 and TRBJ2-1; perhaps TRBD2 as D (5 bases). The TCR originated in a woman aged 70-85 years with non-small cell lung cancer. Sequencing input: lung tumor tissue. The CDR3 DNA sequence: TGCAGCGTGAAACGGGGTAGAGGGCACAATGGGCAGTTCTTC. Translation: CSVKRGRGHNGQFF.